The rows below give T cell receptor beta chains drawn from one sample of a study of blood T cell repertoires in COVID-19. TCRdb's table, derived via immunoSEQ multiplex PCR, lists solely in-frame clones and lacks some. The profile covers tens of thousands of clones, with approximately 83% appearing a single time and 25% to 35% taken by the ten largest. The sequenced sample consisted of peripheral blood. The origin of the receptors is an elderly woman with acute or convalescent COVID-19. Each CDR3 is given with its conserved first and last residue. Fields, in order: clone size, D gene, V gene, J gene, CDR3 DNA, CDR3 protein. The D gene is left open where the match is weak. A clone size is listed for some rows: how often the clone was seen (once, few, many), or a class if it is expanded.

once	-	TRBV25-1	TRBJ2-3	TGTGCCAGCAGTGAACCTCGGGTGGGTGAAGATACGCAGTATTTT	CASSEPRVGEDTQYF
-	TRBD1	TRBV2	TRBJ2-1	TGTGCCAGCAGTGTACAGGGGGCGGTCGGGCTTGAGCAGTTCTTC	CASSVQGAVGLEQFF
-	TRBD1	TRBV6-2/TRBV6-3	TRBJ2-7	TGTGCCAGCAGTAAACAGGGGAGATCCTACGAGCAGTACTTC	CASSKQGRSYEQYF
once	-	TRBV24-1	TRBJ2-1	TGTGCCACCAGTGCCTACGGGGGGCTGGGGAATGAGCAGTTCTTC	CATSAYGGLGNEQFF
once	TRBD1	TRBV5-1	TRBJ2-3	TGCGCCAGCAGCGTGGGACAGGGGGAAGATACGCAGTATTTT	CASSVGQGEDTQYF
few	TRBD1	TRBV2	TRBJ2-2	TGTGCCAGCAGTGAAGTGCAGGGGGCAAACTCCGGGGAGCTGTTTTTT	CASSEVQGANSGELFF
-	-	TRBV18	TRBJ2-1	TGTGCCAGCTCATGGAGCGAAGTCTCCTACAATGAGCAGTTCTTC	CASSWSEVSYNEQFF
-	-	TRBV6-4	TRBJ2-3	TGTGCCAGCCGGCCGACCTTTAGCCTTGCAGATACGCAGTATTTT	CASRPTFSLADTQYF
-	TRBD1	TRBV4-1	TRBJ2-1	TGCGCCAGCAGCCAAAGTCCCGGGACAGGGAATGAGCAGTTCTTC	CASSQSPGTGNEQFF
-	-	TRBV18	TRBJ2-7	TGTGCCAGCTCACCACCGAGCAGGGGAAGCGACGAGCAGTACTTC	CASSPPSRGSDEQYF
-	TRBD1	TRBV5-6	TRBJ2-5	TGTGCCAGCAGCCTTCCCACAGGGGGCCAAGAGACCCAGTACTTC	CASSLPTGGQETQYF
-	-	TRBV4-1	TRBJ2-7	TGCGCCAGCAGCCAAACCCGGGGTGGCGTTGACTCCTACGAGCAGTACTTC	CASSQTRGGVDSYEQYF
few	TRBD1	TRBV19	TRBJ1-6	TGTGCCAGTAGTAGCCGACAGGGAAGCTATAATTCACCCCTCCACTTT	CASSSRQGSYNSPLHF
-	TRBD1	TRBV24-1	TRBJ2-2	TGTGCCACCAGTGACCGACAGGGGATAAACACCGGGGAGCTGTTTTTT	CATSDRQGINTGELFF
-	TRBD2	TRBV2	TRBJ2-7	TGTGCCAGCAGAGTTAGCGGGAGGGCTGTCGAGCAGTACTTC	CASRVSGRAVEQYF
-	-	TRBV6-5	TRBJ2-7	TGTGCCAGCAGTTACTCGGGGGGGCGGGCCTACGAGCAGTACTTC	CASSYSGGRAYEQYF
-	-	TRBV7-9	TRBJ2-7	TGTGCCAGCAGCGCGGGGAGGAGCTCCTACGAGCAGTACTTC	CASSAGRSSYEQYF
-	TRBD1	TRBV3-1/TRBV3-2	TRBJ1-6	TGTGCCAGCAGAAAACAGGGGGCCGGAGATTCACCCCTCCACTTT	CASRKQGAGDSPLHF